The TCR beta chain described here comes from a study of vaccination effects on CD4 cells after COVID-19. A remark on this clone: The antigen remains undetermined.

Sequenced by immunoSEQ multiplex PCR; TCRdb stores in-frame clones only, minus some. This table holds some 77,000 clones, 65% to 85% found once. Sequencing in the ViraFEST assay came after antigen-specific CD4+ T cells had been expanded with viral peptide pools, which were used to stimulate PBMC. Following culture for around 10 days, CD4+ T cells were isolated. Having tested negative for nucleocapsid antibodies, the vaccine recipients showed no prior SARS-CoV-2 infection. V was clipped by 4 bases and J by 0 bases; unmatched bases: 8. The CDR3 extends over 16 amino acids. Germline V gene sequence: CDR1 SGHRS, CDR2 YFSETQ.

The origin of this receptor is a human donor who received a COVID-19 vaccine. The chain links TRBV5-1 to TRBJ1-1; 8 bases line up with TRBD1. This material consisted of CD4+ T cells from PBMCs cultured with HCoV-OC43 spike peptides, taken before COVID-19 vaccination. The subset denotes: HCoV-OC43 spike overlapping peptide pool stimulation. This chain's CDR3 is CASSTGQGGMNTEAFF. The CDR3 region has the DNA TGCGCCAGCAGCACCGGACAGGGCGGAATGAACACTGAAGCTTTCTTT.